This T cell receptor (beta chain) was captured in a study of blood T cell repertoires in COVID-19. Study in general: Specimens from acute and convalescent COVID-19 originated in the United States, Italy and Spain.

CDR3 length: 18 residues. J gave up 4 bases and V 3 bases, and 11 bases lay outside the gene matches. From germline, CDR1 is SGHNT and CDR2 YYREEE (reference sequence). Some clones are missing from TCRdb's copy, which holds only in-frame ones; the method was immunoSEQ multiplex PCR. The sample has 200,000 to 250,000 clones; approximately 89% are singletons. The sequence was obtained from a woman aged 30 to 39 with COVID-19, enrolled during active disease. Sequencing input: peripheral blood. The J gene is TRBJ2-6, the V gene TRBV5-4, with TRBD1 identical over 9 bases. The CDR3 region is CASSSSDRGRRGANVLTF. The CDR3 nucleotides are TGTGCCAGCAGCTCCTCGGACAGGGGAAGAAGGGGGGCCAACGTCCTGACTTTC.